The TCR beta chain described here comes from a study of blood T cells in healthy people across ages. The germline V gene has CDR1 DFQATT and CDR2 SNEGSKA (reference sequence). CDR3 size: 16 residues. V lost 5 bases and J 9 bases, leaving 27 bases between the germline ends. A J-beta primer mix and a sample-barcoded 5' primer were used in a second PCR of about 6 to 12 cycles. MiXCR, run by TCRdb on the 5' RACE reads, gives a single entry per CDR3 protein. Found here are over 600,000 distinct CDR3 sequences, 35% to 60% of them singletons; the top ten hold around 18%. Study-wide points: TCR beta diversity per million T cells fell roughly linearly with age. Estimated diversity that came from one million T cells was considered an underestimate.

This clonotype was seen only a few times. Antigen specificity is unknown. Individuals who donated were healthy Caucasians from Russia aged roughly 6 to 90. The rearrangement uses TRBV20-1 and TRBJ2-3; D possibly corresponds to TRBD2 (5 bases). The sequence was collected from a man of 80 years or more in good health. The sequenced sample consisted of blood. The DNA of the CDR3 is TGCAGTGCTGCCGCAATAGGGCTAGCCGAGCATCAGACGCAGTATTTT. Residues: CSAAAIGLAEHQTQYF.